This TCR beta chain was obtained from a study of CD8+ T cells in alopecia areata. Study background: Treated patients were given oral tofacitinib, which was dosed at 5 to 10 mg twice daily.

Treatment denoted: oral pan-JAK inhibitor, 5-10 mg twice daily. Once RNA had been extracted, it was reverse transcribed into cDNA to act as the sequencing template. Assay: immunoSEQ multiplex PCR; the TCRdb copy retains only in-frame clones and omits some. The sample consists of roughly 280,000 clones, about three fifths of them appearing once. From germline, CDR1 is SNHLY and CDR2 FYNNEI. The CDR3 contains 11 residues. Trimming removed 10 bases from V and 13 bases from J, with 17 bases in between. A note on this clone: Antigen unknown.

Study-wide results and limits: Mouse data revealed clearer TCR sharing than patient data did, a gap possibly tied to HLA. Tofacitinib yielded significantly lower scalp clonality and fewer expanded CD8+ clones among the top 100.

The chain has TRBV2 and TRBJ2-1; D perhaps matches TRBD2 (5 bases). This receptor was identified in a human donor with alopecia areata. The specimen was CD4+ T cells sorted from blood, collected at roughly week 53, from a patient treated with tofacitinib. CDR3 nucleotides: TGTGCCAACGGCCCCGGGGAGCCCCAGTTCTTC. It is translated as CANGPGEPQFF.